Below, 32 T cell receptor beta chains from the same sample are listed, as sequenced in a study of blood T cell repertoires in COVID-19. Profiling relied on immunoSEQ multiplex PCR, and the TCRdb table lists in-frame clones only, not all of them. This table has 270,000 or so clones, 82% appearing once. Specimen: peripheral blood. The source of these receptors is a woman aged 18-30 years with acute or convalescent COVID-19.

The chain combines TRBV2 with TRBJ2-1; 8 positions match TRBD2. Germline-derived CDR1 and CDR2 are SNHLY and FYNNEI. The CDR3 length is 15 residues. V shed 8 bases and J 3 bases; nucleotides not matched to a gene: 9. The CDR3: CASWGVAGGYNEQFF. The DNA of the CDR3 is TGTGCCAGCTGGGGGGTGGCGGGAGGCTACAATGAGCAGTTCTTC.

This clone was recorded a few times. The V and J genes are TRBV18 and TRBJ1-1, with D maybe TRBD1 (5 bases). The CDR3 has 15 residues. The germline V and J ends were trimmed by 4 bases and 1 base, with 13 bases remaining between them. CDR1 and CDR2 (germline): KGHSH, LQKENI. In DNA, the CDR3 is TGTGCCAGCTCACGAGAACAGGTTTCGAACACTGAAGCTTTCTTT. Translating gives CASSREQVSNTEAFF.

The genes are TRBV10-2 and TRBJ1-2, with TRBD1 matching over 8 bases. The CDR3 consists of 13 residues. Per the germline V gene, CDR1 is WSHSY and CDR2 is SAAADI. Unmatched junction bases numbered 5, after V lost 7 bases and J lost 4 bases. The CDR3 here is CASIGTGAYGYTF. The CDR3 DNA is TGCGCCAGCATTGGGACAGGAGCCTATGGCTACACCTTC.

In DNA, the CDR3 is TGTGCCAGCAGTCGCCCGGGGGGCTGGTTCACTGAAGCTTTCTTT. It codes for CASSRPGGWFTEAFF. The chain links TRBV6-2 or TRBV6-3 to TRBJ1-1; maybe TRBD1 (6 bases). The germline V gene has CDR1 MNHEY and CDR2 SVGEGT. This CDR3 spans 15 amino acids. Deletions cut 5 bases from V and 4 bases from J, with 17 bases between.

The chain has TRBV7-2 and TRBJ1-5; D is possibly TRBD1 (6 bases). Germline V CDR1 and CDR2: SGHTA, FQGNSA. The CDR3 extends over 15 amino acids. With 1 base removed from V and 4 bases from J, the gap between germline ends came to 11 bases. Here the CDR3 DNA reads TGTGCCAGCAGCTTAGATTCAGGGGCAAATCAGCCCCAGCATTTT. Its protein product is CASSLDSGANQPQHF.

This chain joins TRBV30 and TRBJ2-2; 8 bases fit TRBD1. The V gene's germline CDR1 is GTSNPN and CDR2 SVGIG (reference sequence). The CDR3 covers 14 residues. The ends lost 5 bases at V and 0 bases at J; junction bases unmatched: 2. The CDR3 nucleotides read TGTGCCTGGGGACAGGGCCCGAACACCGGGGAGCTGTTTTTT. It specifies CAWGQGPNTGELFF.

The genes are TRBV5-8 and TRBJ1-1; D is possibly TRBD1 (6 bases). The germline V and J ends were trimmed by 0 bases and 6 bases, with 18 bases remaining between them. The CDR3 runs to 16 residues. The germline V gene has CDR1 SGHTS and CDR2 YDEGEE. The CDR3 loop reads CASSLVYRVVEPEAFF. CDR3 sequence (DNA): TGTGCCAGCAGCTTGGTCTACAGGGTTGTAGAACCTGAAGCTTTCTTT. The entire variable domain, with the rest obtained from reference TRBV5-8 and TRBJ1-1, is as follows: EAGVTQSPTHLIKTRGQQATLRCSPISGHTSVYWYQQALGLGLQFLLWYDEGEERNRGNFPPRFSGRQFPNYSSELNVNALELEDSALYLCASSLVYRVVEPEAFFGQGTRLTVV.

The chain joins TRBV19 to TRBJ1-2; TRBD1 matches 9 bases. From germline, CDR1 is LNHDA and CDR2 SQIVND (reference sequence). The CDR3 has 14 residues. With V trimmed by 8 bases and J by 4 bases, 8 bases remained unmatched. The CDR3 spells CASVNRGRSYGYTF. The CDR3 DNA reads as TGTGCCAGTGTTAACAGGGGGCGATCCTATGGCTACACCTTC.

The CDR3 DNA sequence: TGTGCCAGCAACCAACAGAAGAACACTGAAGCTTTCTTT. Translating gives CASNQQKNTEAFF. This rearrangement joins TRBV6-5 to TRBJ1-1; D is undetermined. CDR3 length: 13 residues. V dropped 7 bases and J dropped 1 base, with 10 bases sitting between them. In germline, CDR1 is MNHEY, CDR2 SVGAGI.

This clone has a handful of counts. Other DNA sequences from this sample encode an identical CDR3 as well. The chain uses TRBV27 and TRBJ2-7; 13 bases are shared with TRBD2. The CDR3 sequence is 15 residues long. Germline trimming cut 4 bases from V and 4 bases from J; bases unmatched to any gene: 4. Germline V gene sequence: CDR1 MNHEY, CDR2 SMNVEV (reference sequence). CDR3 in amino acids: CASSSGTSGKYEQYF. CDR3 bases: TGTGCCAGCAGTTCTGGGACTAGCGGGAAGTACGAGCAGTACTTC.

The rearrangement joins TRBV25-1 to TRBJ2-2, with D perhaps TRBD2 (6 bases). This CDR3 is 16 amino acids long. Trimming removed 1 base from V and 1 base from J, with 10 bases in between. Germline V CDR1 and CDR2: MGHDK, SYGVNS. This chain's CDR3 is CASSEFGGQNTGELFF. CDR3 in DNA: TGTGCCAGCAGTGAATTCGGGGGTCAGAACACCGGGGAGCTGTTTTTT. Drawing the rest from reference TRBV25-1 and TRBJ2-2, the complete variable domain is EADIYQTPRYLVIGTGKKITLECSQTMGHDKMYWYQQDPGMELHLIHYSYGVNSTEKGDLSSESTVSRIRTEHFPLTLESARPSHTSQYLCASSEFGGQNTGELFFGEGSRLTVL.

V usage is TRBV18 and J usage is TRBJ2-2, with TRBD1 matching 7 bases. The CDR3 runs to 16 residues. Germline V gene lookup returns CDR1 KGHSH and CDR2 LQKENI. V lost 0 bases, J lost 4 bases, and 5 bases stayed unmatched. CDR3 sequence reads: CASSPPGQLVTGELFF. For the CDR3, the DNA is TGTGCCAGCTCACCACCGGGACAGCTGGTCACCGGGGAGCTGTTTTTT.

The V call is TRBV11-3, the J call TRBJ2-1; D not resolved. The CDR3 runs 15 residues. Per germline, CDR1 SGHNT and CDR2 YENEEA. With 5 bases removed from V and 4 bases from J, the gap between germline ends came to 15 bases. The CDR3 sequence is CASSAGWPEYNEQFF. DNA for the CDR3: TGTGCCAGCAGCGCCGGGTGGCCGGAATACAATGAGCAGTTCTTC.

CDR3 in DNA: TGCGCCAGCAGCCAAGATCAGGGCTTGAACACTGAAGCTTTCTTT. It yields the protein CASSQDQGLNTEAFF. The rearrangement joins TRBV4-1 to TRBJ1-1; weak D call: TRBD1 (5 bases). V lost 0 bases and J lost 0, with 8 bases in between. The CDR3 spans 15 residues. Germline V gene lookup returns CDR1 MGHRA and CDR2 YSYEKL.

This chain uses TRBV19 with TRBJ2-2; D is unclear. The CDR3 is 12 amino acids. V was pared by 2 bases and J by 6 bases, with 4 bases between. The germline V gene encodes CDR1 LNHDA and CDR2 SQIVND (reference sequence). The CDR3 region is CASSILSGELFF. The CDR3 DNA reads TGTGCCAGTAGTATACTTTCCGGGGAGCTGTTTTTT.

As to this clone: This sample includes further DNA sequences coding for the same CDR3. The rearrangement joins TRBV28 to TRBJ2-7; D gene unclear. This CDR3 contains 12 residues. V was shortened by 3 bases and J by 3 bases, with 6 bases between the two germline ends. CDR1 is MDHEN and CDR2 is SYDVKM in the germline V gene. The CDR3 reads CASSLSSYEQYF. CDR3 bases: TGTGCCAGCAGTTTGTCCAGCTACGAGCAGTACTTC. Variable domain in full (rest from reference TRBV28 and TRBJ2-7): DVKVTQSSRYLVKRTGEKVFLECVQDMDHENMFWYRQDPGLGLRLIYFSYDVKMKEKGDIPEGYSVSREKKERFSLILESASTNQTSMYLCASSLSSYEQYFGPGTRLTVT.

The chain is built from TRBV7-2 and TRBJ1-2, with 8 bases aligning to TRBD1. Germline trimming cut 5 bases from V and 1 base from J; bases unmatched to any gene: 6. This CDR3 region has 15 residues. Germline V CDR1 and CDR2: SGHTA, FQGNSA. CDR3 protein: CASSLGQGLNYGYTF. The CDR3, as DNA: TGTGCCAGCAGCCTCGGACAGGGCCTTAACTATGGCTACACCTTC.

This sequence joins TRBV7-8 and TRBJ2-7; D ambiguous. The CDR3 has 12 residues. CDR1 and CDR2 from the germline V gene are SGHVS and FQNEAQ. V lost 5 bases and J lost 0, with 5 bases in between. CDR3 nucleotide sequence: TGTGCCAGCAGCCCGAGCTCCTACGAGCAGTACTTC. Its protein product is CASSPSSYEQYF.

The chain carries TRBV7-9 and TRBJ2-3, with a weak D call TRBD1 (6 bases). Trimming took off 4 bases at V and 5 bases at J, with 13 bases between the two ends. CDR1 SEHNR and CDR2 FQNEAQ come from the germline V gene (reference sequence). This CDR3 has 14 residues. DNA for the CDR3: TGTGCCAGCAGCTCTTCAGGGGCGGGAGATACGCAGTATTTT. It translates to CASSSSGAGDTQYF.

The CDR3 is CASSLKGWGTDTDTQYF. In DNA, the CDR3 is TGTGCCAGCAGCTTAAAGGGGTGGGGGACAGACACAGATACGCAGTATTTT. This chain links TRBV7-3 with TRBJ2-3; 7 bases map to TRBD1. The CDR3 extends over 17 amino acids. Trimming took 1 base from V and 2 from J; bases not matched to a gene: 9. Per germline, CDR1 SGHTA and CDR2 FQGTGA.

The V call is TRBV28, the J call TRBJ1-1, with a possible D match to TRBD1 (6 bases). Trimming cost V 6 bases and J 0 bases, with 11 bases left between them. CDR3 length: 14 amino acids. In germline, CDR1 is MDHEN, CDR2 SYDVKM. The CDR3 reads CASSDGQLNTEAFF. CDR3 DNA: TGTGCCAGCAGCGATGGACAGTTGAACACTGAAGCTTTCTTT.

The gene calls are TRBV5-1 and TRBJ2-7, with D perhaps TRBD2 (6 bases). The CDR3 has 18 residues. V lost 0 bases and J 3 bases, leaving 22 bases between the germline ends. Germline values: CDR1 SGHRS, CDR2 YFSETQ. CDR3 coding DNA: TGCGCCAGCAGCTTGGTCGTTTCTAGCGTCACGAGATTCTACGAGCAGTACTTC. As protein: CASSLVVSSVTRFYEQYF.

In regard to this clone: The same CDR3 can be traced to other DNA sequences in this sample. The genes are TRBV7-9 and TRBJ1-2, with TRBD1 as a possible D gene (6 bases). Deletions cut 5 bases from V and 4 bases from J, with 11 bases between. The CDR3 has 13 amino acids. CDR1 is SEHNR and CDR2 is FQNEAQ in the germline V gene (reference sequence). The CDR3 DNA is TGTGCCAGCAGCCTGGACAGAGTCTATGGCTACACCTTC. It specifies CASSLDRVYGYTF. The whole variable domain, remainder taken from reference TRBV7-9 and TRBJ1-2, is DTGVSQNPRHKITKRGQNVTFRCDPISEHNRLYWYRQTLGQGPEFLTYFQNEAQLEKSRLLSDRFSAERPKGSFSTLEIQRTEQGDSAMYLCASSLDRVYGYTFGSGTRLTVV.

This clone was detected only once. The chain couples TRBV10-3 to TRBJ1-2; 9 positions agree with TRBD1. Trimming took 1 base from V and 7 from J; bases not matched to a gene: 7. Looked up from germline, CDR1 is ENHRY and CDR2 is SYGVKD. The CDR3 totals 15 residues. CDR3 nucleotides: TGTGCCATCAGTGAGTGGGGACAGGGATTCGGTGGCTACACCTTC. This sequence encodes CAISEWGQGFGGYTF.

V and J are TRBV28 and TRBJ2-7; 8 bases agree with TRBD1. Germline assignment: CDR1 MDHEN and CDR2 SYDVKM. The CDR3 runs 16 residues. The V segment lost 6 bases and the J segment 7 bases; nucleotides outside the gene matches: 17. The CDR3 DNA reads as TGTGCCAGCAGACCACACTCCGGGACAGGTGGTTTTGAGCAGTACTTC. Amino acids: CASRPHSGTGGFEQYF.

This clone was detected ten times or more. The J gene is TRBJ1-5, the V gene TRBV6-5, with D unresolved. The CDR3 has 12 residues. Trimming took 8 bases from V and 0 from J, leaving 5 bases between them. Germline V gene data show CDR1 as MNHEY and CDR2 as SVGAGI. For the CDR3, the DNA is TGTGCCAGCGGAGCTAGCAATCAGCCCCAGCATTTT. It translates to CASGASNQPQHF.

The chain joins TRBV4-1 to TRBJ2-3; TRBD2 matches 9 bases. Germline V lookup: CDR1 MGHRA, CDR2 YSYEKL. The V gene end was trimmed by 4 bases and the J gene end by 0 bases; junction bases not matched to a gene: 5. This CDR3 is 16 amino acids long. CDR3 residues: CASSPIAGVSTDTQYF. CDR3 DNA: TGCGCCAGCAGCCCCATAGCGGGAGTGAGCACAGATACGCAGTATTTT.

This sequence joins TRBV4-3 and TRBJ1-2, with a weak D call TRBD1 (5 bases). Trimming pared 0 bases from V and 6 bases from J, leaving 8 bases between. Germline V gene lookup returns CDR1 LGHNA and CDR2 YSLEER. The CDR3 is 13 amino acids. As DNA, the CDR3 is TGCGCCAGCAGCCAAGAGCAGGGTCATGGCTACACCTTC. It yields the protein CASSQEQGHGYTF.

The V call is TRBV14, the J call TRBJ2-7, with 11 bases that match TRBD1. The CDR3 spans 14 residues. CDR1 is SGHDN and CDR2 is FVKESK in the germline V gene. The V and J ends lost 2 bases and 9 bases, in that order; junction bases with no gene match: 6. The CDR3 sequence: CASSQRGQGGLQYF. The CDR3 nucleotides are TGTGCCAGCAGCCAAAGGGGACAGGGGGGACTGCAGTACTTC. The full variable domain, with the rest looked up from reference TRBV14 and TRBJ2-7, is EAGVTQFPSHSVIEKGQTVTLRCDPISGHDNLYWYRRVMGKEIKFLLHFVKESKQDESGMPNNRFLAERTGGTYSTLKVQPAELEDSGVYFCASSQRGQGGLQYFGPGTRLTVT.

This clone was counted a single time. The J gene is TRBJ2-3, the V gene TRBV27; TRBD1 matches at 7 bases. V shed 6 bases and J 1 base; nucleotides not matched to a gene: 7. This CDR3 is built from 15 residues. Germline CDR1 and CDR2: MNHEY and SMNVEV (reference sequence). The CDR3 protein is CASRIRQGRTDTQYF. CDR3 bases: TGTGCCAGCAGAATCCGACAGGGTCGCACAGATACGCAGTATTTT.

The V and J genes are TRBV29-1 and TRBJ1-1, with 10 bases lining up with TRBD1. This CDR3 region has 16 residues. Germline V lookup: CDR1 SQVTM, CDR2 ANQGSEA. V shed 3 bases and J 1 base; nucleotides not matched to a gene: 8. The chain's CDR3 is CSVDEFGDRGNTEAFF. CDR3 DNA sequence: TGCAGCGTTGACGAATTCGGGGACAGGGGGAACACTGAAGCTTTCTTT.

This chain connects TRBV2 to TRBJ2-7; D possibly corresponds to TRBD1 (6 bases). In germline, CDR1 is SNHLY, CDR2 FYNNEI. Between the trimmed V and J ends, which lost 6 bases and 6 bases, there was a span of 18 bases. CDR3 length: 14 amino acids. For the CDR3, the DNA is TGTGCCAGCAGCAACAAGCCGGACAGACGCGAGCAGTACTTC. Translating it yields CASSNKPDRREQYF.